The 5 T cell receptor beta chains presented below share a single source sample, sequenced in a study of Graves' ophthalmopathy and Graves' hyperthyroidism. Amplification targeted the TCR beta CDR3 regions, with RNA transcripts as the source material. RT-PCR in the first round used HTBI primers; a second-round multiplex PCR followed. TCRdb redid the calling of the multiplex PCR reads with MiXCR, one entry per CDR3 protein. This sample carries some 47,000 distinct CDR3 sequences, about 50% of them seen once, and the ten largest clones take approximately 23%. Sequenced sample: peripheral blood. All receptors derive from an adult man with Graves' ophthalmopathy.

The table lists this clonotype with many counts. The chain carries TRBV19 and TRBJ2-7; a weak D match, TRBD1 (6 bases). CDR1 is LNHDA and CDR2 is SQIVND in the germline V gene (reference sequence). The CDR3 extends over 15 amino acids. Trimming pared 5 bases from V and 2 bases from J, leaving 16 bases between. CDR3 coding DNA: TGTGCCAGTAGTCCAGCGACAGGAAGAACCTACGAGCAGTACTTC. Translated: CASSPATGRTYEQYF.

The J gene is TRBJ2-3, the V gene TRBV12-3 or TRBV12-4, with D possibly being TRBD2 (5 bases). Trimming took 6 bases from V and 7 from J, leaving 14 bases between them. CDR3 length: 13 residues. The CDR3, as DNA: TGTGCCAGCAGCACCCGTGGACTCAATACGCAGTATTTT. It specifies CASSTRGLNTQYF.

Of note for this clonotype: This may be a read error, as it is one base from a much larger clone. The chain combines TRBV6-1 with TRBJ2-7, with no clear D. The CDR3 extends over 14 amino acids. From germline, CDR1 is MNHNS and CDR2 SASEGT. Deletions cut 1 base from V and 5 bases from J, with 12 bases between. CDR3 sequence: CASSEGEGAHEQYF. CDR3 coding DNA: TGTGCCAGCAGTGAAGGGGAAGGAGCTCACGAGCAGTACTTC.

The V and J genes are TRBV7-2 and TRBJ1-4; D may be TRBD1 (5 bases). Trimming removed 5 bases at V and 3 bases at J, with 13 bases between. Germline V CDR1 and CDR2: SGHTA, FQGNSA. The CDR3 length is 15 residues. CDR3 sequence reads: CASSATGGANEKLFF. CDR3 nucleotides: TGTGCCAGCAGCGCCACAGGAGGGGCTAATGAAAAACTGTTTTTT.

The sample holds many counts of this clonotype. One end of the junction is discordant with germline, which a read error may explain. The CDR3: CASNMGRGTDMQYF. In DNA, the CDR3 is TGTGCCAGCAATATGGGAAGGGGCACAGATATGCAGTATTTT. V and J are TRBV6-5 and TRBJ2-3; weak D call: TRBD1 (5 bases). This CDR3 comprises 14 residues. Germline lookup yields CDR1 MNHEY and CDR2 SVGAGI.